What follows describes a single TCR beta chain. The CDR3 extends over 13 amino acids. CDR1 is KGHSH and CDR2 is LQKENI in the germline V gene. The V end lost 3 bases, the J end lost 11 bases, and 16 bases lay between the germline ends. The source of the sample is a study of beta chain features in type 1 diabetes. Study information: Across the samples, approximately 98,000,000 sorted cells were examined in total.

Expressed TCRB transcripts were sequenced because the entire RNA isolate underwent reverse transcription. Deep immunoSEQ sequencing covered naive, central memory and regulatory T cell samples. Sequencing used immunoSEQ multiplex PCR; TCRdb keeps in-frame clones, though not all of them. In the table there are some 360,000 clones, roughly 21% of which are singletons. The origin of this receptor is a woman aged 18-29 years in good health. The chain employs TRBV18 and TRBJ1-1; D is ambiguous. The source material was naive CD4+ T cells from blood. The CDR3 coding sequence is TGTGCCAGCTCACCGCCTTCGCATAGAGTGGCTTTCTTT. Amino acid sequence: CASSPPSHRVAFF.